These 17 T cell receptor beta chains share one sample of origin, sequenced in a study of identical twins. Each CDR3 protein is one row after TCRdb ran MiXCR on the 5' RACE reads. This repertoire shows about 700,000 distinct CDR3 sequences, around 8.3% found once; its top ten account for around 0.95%. The same data also contributed to another study, on yellow fever vaccine responses in identical twins.

Material for sequencing was PBMCs. All receptors derive from a woman aged 18 to 35 in good health.

The chain employs TRBV6-2 or TRBV6-3 and TRBJ1-4, with D maybe TRBD1 (6 bases). V shed 5 bases and J shed 4 bases, with 20 bases lying between them. The CDR3 contains 17 residues. Germline V gene sequence: CDR1 MNHEY, CDR2 SVGEGT. Here the CDR3 reads CASSRRDKWLGNEKLFF. In DNA, the CDR3 is TGTGCCAGCAGTCGTCGGGACAAGTGGCTCGGTAATGAAAAACTGTTTTTT.

Ten or more counts support this clonotype. V and J are TRBV6-1 and TRBJ2-3; the D gene is possibly TRBD1 (6 bases). The CDR3 runs 14 residues. With 7 bases removed from V and 5 bases from J, the gap between germline ends came to 16 bases. CDR1 and CDR2 (germline): MNHNS, SASEGT. CDR3 sequence: CASTDRRNIDTQYF. Written as DNA, the CDR3 is TGTGCCAGCACAGACAGGAGAAACATAGATACGCAGTATTTT.

This clonotype was picked up a small number of times. V is TRBV12-5 and J is TRBJ2-1; the match to TRBD1 covers 7 bases. Germline V gene data show CDR1 as LGHNT and CDR2 as FRNRAP. Trimming cost V 6 bases and J 5 bases; bases outside gene matches: 4. The CDR3 covers 13 residues. CDR3 in amino acids: CASGPGTDNEQFF. The CDR3 region has the DNA TGTGCTAGTGGACCCGGGACAGACAATGAGCAGTTCTTC. Full variable domain (remainder filled in from reference TRBV12-5 and TRBJ2-1): DARVTQTPRHKVTEMGQEVTMRCQPILGHNTVFWYRQTMMQGLELLAYFRNRAPLDDSGMPKDRFSAEMPDATLATLKIQPSEPRDSAVYFCASGPGTDNEQFFGPGTRLTVL.

This clonotype was picked up a small number of times. The chain has TRBV9 and TRBJ2-2; 9 nucleotides line up with TRBD1. The CDR3 extends over 16 amino acids. The germline gives CDR1 SGDLS, CDR2 YYNGEE. The V and J ends lost 4 bases and 4 bases, in that order; junction bases with no gene match: 8. In DNA, the CDR3 is TGTGCCAGCAGCCGCCGGGACAGGGAGTTCACCGGGGAGCTGTTTTTT. Its protein product is CASSRRDREFTGELFF.

Only a few counts were recorded for this clonotype. This chain joins TRBV6-2 or TRBV6-3 and TRBJ2-1; 8 positions match TRBD2. V gave up 4 bases and J gave up 4 bases; unmatched junction bases: 6. In germline, CDR1 is MNHEY, CDR2 SVGEGT. The CDR3 is 15 residues long. The CDR3 DNA reads as TGTGCCAGCAGTTCGGGACTAGGGTATTACAATGAGCAGTTCTTC. As protein: CASSSGLGYYNEQFF.

The chain links TRBV4-1 to TRBJ1-1; no reliable D call. Between the trimmed V and J ends, which lost 1 base and 2 bases, there was a span of 14 bases. This CDR3 is 16 amino acids long. Germline CDR1 and CDR2: MGHRA and YSYEKL. This CDR3 is CASSQAGSPGNTEAFF. The CDR3 nucleotides are TGCGCCAGCAGCCAAGCCGGCAGTCCGGGCAACACTGAAGCTTTCTTT.

This chain connects TRBV3-1 to TRBJ2-7; tentatively, D is TRBD2 (6 bases). The CDR3 is 18 amino acids. In germline, CDR1 is LGHDT, CDR2 YNNKEL (reference sequence). The V end was cut by 1 base, the J end by 3 bases, with 22 bases between. CDR3 sequence reads: CASSQGEAGWSPYYEQYF. In DNA form, the CDR3 reads TGTGCCAGCAGCCAAGGGGAGGCAGGGTGGTCCCCATACTACGAGCAGTACTTC.

This clonotype turned up a few times. The CDR3 bases are TGTGCCAGCAGCGTCAGGGGAGGAGGTCAAGAGACCCAGTACTTC. This gives the protein CASSVRGGGQETQYF. This rearrangement joins TRBV7-8 to TRBJ2-5; D is tentatively TRBD1 or TRBD2 (6 bases each). Trimming shortened V by 5 bases and J by 2 bases, and 15 bases separated the two germline ends. CDR1 is SGHVS and CDR2 is FQNEAQ in the germline V gene. The CDR3 runs to 15 residues.

This clonotype was seen at least ten times. V gene TRBV4-2 combines with J gene TRBJ2-7; possibly TRBD1 for D (6 bases). The CDR3 covers 16 residues. Trimming pared 0 bases from V and 1 base from J, leaving 13 bases between. In germline, CDR1 is LGHNA, CDR2 YNFKEQ. The CDR3 sequence is CASSQDFAQGSYEQYF. The CDR3 DNA follows: TGTGCCAGCAGCCAAGATTTTGCACAGGGTTCCTACGAGCAGTACTTC.

This clonotype came up a few times. This chain joins TRBV12-3 or TRBV12-4 and TRBJ1-5; TRBD1 is a possible D gene (6 bases). CDR3 length equals 15 residues. V was shortened by 2 bases and J by 2 bases, with 10 bases between the two germline ends. CDR3 sequence (DNA): TGTGCCAGCAGTTTAAGGGGGATGGGCAATCAGCCCCAGCATTTT. This gives the protein CASSLRGMGNQPQHF.

This clonotype was counted ten times or more. The gene calls are TRBV5-1 and TRBJ2-3, with D possibly matching TRBD2 (5 bases). Germline values: CDR1 SGHRS, CDR2 YFSETQ. The CDR3 spans 14 residues. The ends were cut back, 0 bases at V and 5 bases at J, with 10 bases in the middle. The CDR3 coding sequence is TGCGCCAGCAGCTTGGGATTTCGGGAAGATACGCAGTATTTT. Its protein product is CASSLGFREDTQYF.

The gene calls are TRBV20-1 and TRBJ2-7, with D perhaps assigned TRBD1 or TRBD2 (5 bases each). V was cut by 6 bases and J by 6 bases, with 24 bases left in between. The V gene's germline CDR1 is DFQATT and CDR2 SNEGSKA (reference sequence). CDR3 length equals 15 residues. The CDR3 protein is CSAQGTESFFGEQYF. The CDR3, as DNA: TGCAGTGCGCAAGGGACCGAGTCTTTTTTTGGCGAGCAGTACTTC.

J is TRBJ2-3 and V is TRBV7-2, with D possibly being TRBD2 (5 bases). The CDR3 loop spans 12 amino acids. With 1 base removed from V and 7 bases from J, the gap between germline ends came to 6 bases. From germline, CDR1 is SGHTA and CDR2 FQGNSA. The chain's CDR3 is CASSLERHTQYF. CDR3 nucleotide sequence: TGTGCCAGCAGCTTAGAGCGGCATACGCAGTATTTT. Full variable domain (remainder filled in from reference TRBV7-2 and TRBJ2-3): GAGVSQSPSNKVTEKGKDVELRCDPISGHTALYWYRQSLGQGLEFLIYFQGNSAPDKSGLPSDRFSAERTGGSVSTLTIQRTQQEDSAVYLCASSLERHTQYFGPGTRLTVL.

The rearrangement links TRBV5-1 to TRBJ1-6; TRBD1 matches at 9 bases. V lost 4 bases to trimming and J lost 8 bases; unmatched junction nucleotides: 7. CDR1 is SGHRS and CDR2 is YFSETQ in the germline V gene. CDR3 length equals 15 residues. This chain's CDR3 is CASSQWTGDHSPLHF. The DNA for the CDR3 is TGCGCCAGCAGCCAATGGACAGGGGACCATTCACCCCTCCACTTT.

This clonotype was detected a few times. The chain joins TRBV24-1 to TRBJ2-7; D is possibly TRBD1 (6 bases). Trimming removed 3 bases from V and 1 base from J, with 12 bases in between. CDR3 length: 15 amino acids. The germline gives CDR1 KGHDR, CDR2 SFDVKD. The CDR3 loop reads CATSDRKQGSYEQYF. As DNA, the CDR3 is TGTGCCACCAGTGATCGTAAACAGGGATCCTACGAGCAGTACTTC.

There are a few counts of this clonotype. The chain joins TRBV7-2 to TRBJ2-7; D gene uncertain. This CDR3 comprises 14 residues. V lost 1 base and J 0 bases, leaving 7 bases between the germline ends. Germline lookup yields CDR1 SGHTA and CDR2 FQGNSA. The CDR3 nucleotides are TGTGCCAGCAGCTTAGACACGGACTCCTACGAGCAGTACTTC. Translation: CASSLDTDSYEQYF.

The V and J genes are TRBV27 and TRBJ2-3; weak D call: TRBD2 (5 bases). The CDR3 runs to 14 residues. Germline assignment: CDR1 MNHEY and CDR2 SMNVEV (reference sequence). V shed 3 bases and J shed 1 base, with 8 bases lying between them. CDR3 residues: CASSFKAGTDTQYF. The CDR3 nucleotides read TGTGCCAGCAGTTTCAAAGCGGGCACAGATACGCAGTATTTT.